The rows below give T cell receptor beta chains drawn from one sample of a study of T cell responses to AZD1222 COVID-19 vaccine. Clones were read by immunoSEQ multiplex PCR, and TCRdb kept only the in-frame ones, dropping some. The table shows some 150,000 clones, with 90% to 95% occurring only once. The sample was peripheral blood, taken on day 0 of AZD1222 vaccination. The source is an adult in good health. The CDR3 runs from the conserved cysteine through the conserved F or W. A D gene is named only where the DNA matches it firmly. Size is omitted from some rows. Given values are once, few, many or a class for expanded clones.

TRBJ1-5 | . | TRBV23-1 | . | TGCGCCAGCAGTCAATCCCTTACGTTTAGTTGGCAGGGGTGGGATCAGCCCCAGCATTTT | CASSQSLTFSWQGWDQPQHF
TRBJ1-1 | . | TRBV2 | . | TGTGCCAGCAAGGAGAACACTGAAGCTTTCTTT | CASKENTEAFF
TRBJ1-3 | . | TRBV6-5 | . | TGTGCCAGCAGTTCCCCGGAACTCCCCAACACCATATATTTT | CASSSPELPNTIYF
TRBJ1-1 | . | TRBV3-1/TRBV3-2 | TRBD1 | TGTGCCAGCAGCCAAGGGCAGGGGGCCACTGAAGCTTTCTTT | CASSQGQGATEAFF
TRBJ2-2 | . | TRBV29-1 | . | TGCAGCGTTGAACGGATGAACACCGGGGAGCTGTTTTTT | CSVERMNTGELFF
TRBJ2-5 | . | TRBV27 | . | TGTGCCAGCAGTTTATCGGTGGGGGCGAACGAATTAGAGACCCAGTACTTC | CASSLSVGANELETQYF
TRBJ2-1 | . | TRBV6-5 | TRBD2 | TGTGCCAGCAGTTACTCGACTAGCGGGAGTGAGAATGAGCAGTTCTTC | CASSYSTSGSENEQFF
TRBJ1-1 | . | TRBV24-1 | . | TGTGCCACCAGTGACCAAACCACAGGGAGTGCTTTCTTT | CATSDQTTGSAFF
TRBJ1-2 | . | TRBV19 | . | TGTGCCAGTAGTGCGATAACAGCTAACTATGGCTACACCTTC | CASSAITANYGYTF
TRBJ1-6 | . | TRBV19 | . | TGTGCCAGTAGTATAGAGGGAACAGATGAAGATTCACCCCTCCACTTT | CASSIEGTDEDSPLHF
TRBJ2-7 | . | TRBV2 | . | TGTGCCAGCAGGCGGAGAGGGCCCGCCTACGAGCAGTACTTC | CASRRRGPAYEQYF
TRBJ1-6 | . | TRBV5-1 | . | TGCGCCAGCAGCTTGGCAGGGTTCAATTCACCCCTCCACTTT | CASSLAGFNSPLHF
TRBJ1-1 | . | TRBV30 | . | TGTGCCTGGAGTCCGGGGAACACTGAAGCTTTCTTT | CAWSPGNTEAFF
TRBJ1-1 | . | TRBV7-8 | . | TGTGCCAGCAGCTTAGGGGGGATGAACACTGAAGCTTTCTTT | CASSLGGMNTEAFF
TRBJ2-5 | . | TRBV19 | . | TGTGCCAGTAGTAGTGACCCAGGGACCCAGTACTTC | CASSSDPGTQYF
TRBJ2-1 | . | TRBV3-1/TRBV3-2 | . | TGTGCCAGCAGCGGGACTTGGGGCGGAGAGGTCAATGAGCAGTTCTTC | CASSGTWGGEVNEQFF
TRBJ1-2 | . | TRBV7-9 | TRBD1 | TGTGCCAGCAGCTTCGGTCTGCAGGGACAGGGCCCTAACTATGGCTACACCTTC | CASSFGLQGQGPNYGYTF
TRBJ2-3 | . | TRBV12-5 | . | TGTGCTAGTGGTTTGGGAGGGGCAGATACGCAGTATTTT | CASGLGGADTQYF
TRBJ1-1 | few | TRBV25-1 | TRBD1 | TGTGCCAGCCTGACCGGGACAGGATTTGAAGCTTTCTTT | CASLTGTGFEAFF